Following are 25 T cell receptor beta chains from one sample sequenced in a study of blood T cell repertoires in COVID-19. Sequencing used immunoSEQ multiplex PCR; TCRdb keeps in-frame clones, though not all of them. Of fewer than 200,000 clones in the sample, 86% are singletons; the top ten hold just under 25%. Input material: PBMCs or T cells enriched from blood (not recorded which). All receptors derive from a woman in her thirties or forties in a cohort exposed to, infected with or recovered from COVID-19 (not recorded which).

The chain has TRBV7-9 and TRBJ2-7, with TRBD2 as a possible D gene (5 bases). The CDR3 has 15 residues. The V and J ends lost 2 bases and 1 base respectively, with 12 bases between them. The germline gives CDR1 SEHNR, CDR2 FQNEAQ (reference sequence). CDR3 protein: CASSLRSDNSYEQYF. CDR3 nucleotides: TGTGCCAGCAGCTTACGTAGCGACAATTCCTACGAGCAGTACTTC.

The genes are TRBV6-5 and TRBJ2-7; 8 positions match TRBD1. The germline gives CDR1 MNHEY, CDR2 SVGAGI. J was trimmed by 4 bases and V by 2 bases; bases with no gene match: 1. The CDR3 contains 13 residues. This CDR3 reads CASSYQGAYEQYF. The CDR3 DNA is TGTGCCAGCAGTTACCAGGGGGCGTACGAGCAGTACTTC.

In this sample, this clone turned up once. CDR3 amino acids: CASSLDGVVYNSPLHF. The DNA of the CDR3 is TGTGCCAGCAGCTTAGACGGGGTTGTTTATAATTCACCCCTCCACTTT. The chain combines TRBV5-4 with TRBJ1-6; D not certain. Trimming shortened V by 2 bases and J by 4 bases, and 13 bases separated the two germline ends. This CDR3 contains 16 residues. Germline V CDR1 and CDR2: SGHNT, YYREEE (reference sequence).

The V and J genes are TRBV11-2 and TRBJ1-1; no clear D gene. There are 13 residues in the CDR3. V lost 3 bases and J 7 bases, leaving 12 bases between the germline ends. Germline V gene lookup returns CDR1 SGHAT and CDR2 FQNNGV. CDR3 residues: CASSLGRLVEAFF. The CDR3 coding sequence is TGTGCCAGCAGCTTGGGGAGATTGGTTGAAGCTTTCTTT.

The rearrangement links TRBV7-9 to TRBJ1-2; TRBD1 aligns across 8 bases. The CDR3 is made up of 15 amino acids. Germline lookup yields CDR1 SEHNR and CDR2 FQNEAQ (reference sequence). The V gene end was trimmed by 8 bases and the J gene end by 4 bases; junction bases not matched to a gene: 12. The CDR3 sequence is CASHNAGGGLYGYTF. The CDR3 DNA reads TGTGCCAGCCACAATGCAGGGGGCGGGCTCTATGGCTACACCTTC.

The rearrangement joins TRBV28 to TRBJ2-5; D is perhaps TRBD2 (6 bases). V lost 3 bases and J 5 bases, leaving 16 bases between the germline ends. From germline, CDR1 is MDHEN and CDR2 SYDVKM. This CDR3 has 15 residues. The CDR3 DNA is TGTGCCAGCAGTTTCAGGGCTTCGGAGGGGGAGACCCAGTACTTC. Protein sequence: CASSFRASEGETQYF.

The rearrangement uses TRBV27 and TRBJ1-2; D gene ambiguous. The CDR3 runs to 13 residues. In germline, CDR1 is MNHEY, CDR2 SMNVEV (reference sequence). The ends were cut back, 8 bases at V and 4 bases at J, with 14 bases in the middle. CDR3 region: CASRIGLGYGYTF. The CDR3 DNA sequence: TGTGCCAGCCGTATTGGGCTGGGCTATGGCTACACCTTC.

This chain links TRBV24-1 with TRBJ2-3; perhaps TRBD2 as D (6 bases). Trimming took 7 bases from V and 7 from J, leaving 8 bases between them. CDR3 length equals 11 residues. Germline V gene data show CDR1 as KGHDR and CDR2 as SFDVKD. The CDR3 spells CATRDYHTQYF. DNA for the CDR3: TGTGCCACCAGGGACTATCATACGCAGTATTTT.

CDR3: CASSFTRTGSDYGYTF. DNA for the CDR3: TGTGCCAGCAGTTTTACCCGGACAGGGTCGGACTATGGCTACACCTTC. The gene calls are TRBV6-5 and TRBJ1-2; 8 bases are shared with TRBD1. V trimming: 4 bases; J trimming: 3 bases; junction bases outside the gene matches: 10. This CDR3 region has 16 residues. Per germline, CDR1 MNHEY and CDR2 SVGAGI.

V usage is TRBV10-2 and J usage is TRBJ2-5, with a weak D call TRBD2 (6 bases). This CDR3 has 13 residues. V was cut by 7 bases and J by 7 bases, with 16 bases left in between. Looked up from germline, CDR1 is WSHSY and CDR2 is SAAADI. CDR3 DNA: TGCGCCAGCACCGGGACTTCTGAGGGGACCCAGTACTTC. Protein sequence: CASTGTSEGTQYF.

The gene calls are TRBV30 and TRBJ1-1; D call uncertain. The CDR3 totals 11 residues. Germline-derived CDR1 and CDR2 are GTSNPN and SVGIG (reference sequence). The V end was cut by 6 bases, the J end by 1 base, with 6 bases between. CDR3 amino acids: CACTSNTEAFF. In DNA form, the CDR3 reads TGTGCCTGTACTTCGAACACTGAAGCTTTCTTT.

V usage is TRBV15 and J usage is TRBJ2-1; D remains ambiguous. The CDR3 runs 18 residues. CDR1 is LNHNV and CDR2 is YYDKDF in the germline V gene (reference sequence). V was clipped by 0 bases and J by 1 base, with 16 bases between them. The CDR3 here is CATSRDYSQPPSYNEQFF. CDR3 sequence (DNA): TGTGCCACCAGCAGAGATTACTCACAGCCACCTTCCTACAATGAGCAGTTCTTC. Together with reference TRBV15 and TRBJ2-1, the CDR3 gives the full variable domain: DAMVIQNPRYQVTQFGKPVTLSCSQTLNHNVMYWYQQKSSQAPKLLFHYYDKDFNNEADTPDNFQSRRPNTSFCFLDIRSPGLGDTAMYLCATSRDYSQPPSYNEQFFGPGTRLTVL.

The chain employs TRBV19 and TRBJ2-6; TRBD1 might be the D (6 bases). This CDR3 contains 14 residues. The germline V and J ends were trimmed by 8 bases and 1 base, with 9 bases remaining between them. The germline CDR1 and CDR2 sequences are LNHDA and SQIVND (reference sequence). For the CDR3, the DNA is TGTGCCAGTCAACAGGGATCTGGGGCCAACGTCCTGACTTTC. It translates to CASQQGSGANVLTF.

This clone was seen a single time. This chain uses TRBV9 with TRBJ2-2; D possibly corresponds to TRBD1 (6 bases). Germline V gene lookup returns CDR1 SGDLS and CDR2 YYNGEE. With 0 bases removed from V and 7 bases from J, the gap between germline ends came to 13 bases. The CDR3 loop spans 15 amino acids. CDR3 in amino acids: CASSVDGAGDGELFF. For the CDR3, the DNA is TGTGCCAGCAGCGTAGACGGGGCAGGGGACGGGGAGCTGTTTTTT.

This clone was recorded once. This chain links TRBV14 with TRBJ1-2, with D possibly being TRBD1 (5 bases). Germline V gives CDR1 SGHDN, CDR2 FVKESK. This CDR3 comprises 15 residues. V gave up 5 bases and J gave up 3 bases, with 16 bases separating them. The CDR3 DNA follows: TGTGCCAGCAGCACCGGGACTAACTTTTACTATGGCTACACCTTC. It codes for CASSTGTNFYYGYTF.

The V call is TRBV10-3, the J call TRBJ2-5, with D perhaps matching TRBD1 (5 bases). Trimming shortened V by 4 bases and J by 1 base, and 7 bases separated the two germline ends. CDR1 is ENHRY, CDR2 SYGVKD, per germline. This CDR3 is built from 13 residues. The CDR3 spells CAISGQRQETQYF. In DNA, the CDR3 is TGTGCCATCAGTGGACAGCGCCAAGAGACCCAGTACTTC.

The rearrangement joins TRBV7-6 to TRBJ2-1, with 10 bases aligning to TRBD2. Germline-derived CDR1 and CDR2 are SGHVS and FNYEAQ. Germline trimming cut 6 bases from V and 4 bases from J; bases unmatched to any gene: 9. The CDR3 length is 16 residues. Here the CDR3 DNA reads TGTGCCAGCAGTTTCTCCGGGACTAGCGAATACAATGAGCAGTTCTTC. It translates to CASSFSGTSEYNEQFF.

This rearrangement joins TRBV7-9 to TRBJ1-2; 10 nucleotides match TRBD1. The CDR3 loop spans 14 amino acids. Germline CDR1 SEHNR, CDR2 FQNEAQ (reference sequence). Trimming cost V 5 bases and J 7 bases; bases outside gene matches: 7. CDR3 in DNA: TGTGCCAGCAGCAGAAGACAGGGGGCATCTGGCTACACCTTC. Translation: CASSRRQGASGYTF.

Remarks on this clone: An end of the junction differs from the germline gene, which may be a read error. The chain combines TRBV24-1 with TRBJ2-7; tentative D call: TRBD2 (6 bases). The CDR3 is made up of 11 amino acids. Germline assignment: CDR1 KGHDR and CDR2 SFDVKD. CDR3 coding DNA: TGTGCCACCAGTGATTCGGACTACTTTCACTTC. Encoded protein: CATSDSDYFHF.

This chain uses TRBV29-1 with TRBJ2-2; D gene ambiguous. Germline V gives CDR1 SQVTM, CDR2 ANQGSEA. Between the trimmed V and J ends, which lost 4 bases and 5 bases, there was a span of 8 bases. CDR3 length: 12 residues. CDR3 sequence (DNA): TGCAGCGTTGGTACAGAGACCGGGGAGCTGTTTTTT. Translation gives CSVGTETGELFF.

The chain links TRBV28 to TRBJ2-2, with D possibly TRBD2 on 5 matching bases. The V end lost 3 bases, the J end lost 1 base, and 9 bases lay between the germline ends. This CDR3 region has 15 residues. Germline V gives CDR1 MDHEN, CDR2 SYDVKM. The CDR3 DNA follows: TGTGCCAGCAGTTTGAGGGCGGAGAACACCGGGGAGCTGTTTTTT. The encoded protein is CASSLRAENTGELFF. The whole variable domain, filled in from reference TRBV28 and TRBJ2-2, reads DVKVTQSSRYLVKRTGEKVFLECVQDMDHENMFWYRQDPGLGLRLIYFSYDVKMKEKGDIPEGYSVSREKKERFSLILESASTNQTSMYLCASSLRAENTGELFFGEGSRLTVL.

The CDR3 here is CASSSTGGANNEQFF. In nucleotides, the CDR3 is TGCGCCAGCTCCTCAACCGGGGGAGCTAATAATGAGCAGTTCTTC. This chain uses TRBV5-1 with TRBJ2-1, with D possibly being TRBD2 (6 bases). In germline, CDR1 is SGHRS, CDR2 YFSETQ. V was pared by 7 bases and J by 7 bases, with 21 bases between. CDR3 length: 15 amino acids.

The chain recombines TRBV24-1 with TRBJ1-1; TRBD1 matches 12 bases. Germline trimming cut 4 bases from V and 5 bases from J; bases unmatched to any gene: 4. The length of the CDR3 is 15 residues. Germline lookup yields CDR1 KGHDR and CDR2 SFDVKD. CDR3 nucleotides: TGTGCCACCAGTGACCCGGGACAGGGGGCGACTGAAGCTTTCTTT. Translation: CATSDPGQGATEAFF.

This clone was observed a single time. This chain joins TRBV4-1 and TRBJ1-6; D unresolved. Germline V gives CDR1 MGHRA, CDR2 YSYEKL. This CDR3 contains 16 residues. V lost 1 base and J lost 9, with 16 bases in between. The CDR3 spells CASSQALGLRISPLHF. CDR3 DNA: TGCGCCAGCAGCCAAGCTCTCGGACTGAGGATTTCACCCCTCCACTTT.

The V gene is TRBV27, the J gene TRBJ2-7, with D possibly matching TRBD2 (5 bases). This CDR3 contains 17 residues. Germline loops: CDR1 MNHEY, CDR2 SMNVEV (reference sequence). V lost 2 bases and J lost 2, with 19 bases in between. The CDR3 spells CASSLRAPQRTTYEQYF. In DNA, the CDR3 is TGTGCCAGCAGTTTAAGGGCCCCCCAGCGGACCACCTACGAGCAGTACTTC.